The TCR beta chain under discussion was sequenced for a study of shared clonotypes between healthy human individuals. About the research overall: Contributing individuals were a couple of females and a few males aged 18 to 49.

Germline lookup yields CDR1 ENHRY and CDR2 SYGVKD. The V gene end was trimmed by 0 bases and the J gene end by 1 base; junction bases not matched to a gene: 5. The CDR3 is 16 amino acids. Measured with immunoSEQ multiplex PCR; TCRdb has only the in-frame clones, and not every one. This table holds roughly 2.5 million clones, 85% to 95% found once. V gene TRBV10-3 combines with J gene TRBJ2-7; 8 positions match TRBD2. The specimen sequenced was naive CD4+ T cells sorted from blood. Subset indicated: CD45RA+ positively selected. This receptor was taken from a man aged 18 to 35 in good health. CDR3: CAISESDGRGSYEQYF. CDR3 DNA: TGTGCCATCAGTGAGTCGGACGGGAGGGGTTCCTACGAGCAGTACTTC.